This TCR beta chain originates from a study of T-cell reconstitution after alpha-beta-depleted transplantation in children. This clonotype appeared many times. Preparing the TCRbeta library involved the use of unique molecular identifiers. TCRdb ran MiXCR on the PCR reads and lists one entry per CDR3 protein. This sample has about 610,000 distinct CDR3 sequences; 8% to 11% occur once, and the top ten carry less than 5%. V was shortened by 2 bases and J by 2 bases, with 12 bases between the two germline ends. Germline lookup yields CDR1 MNHEY and CDR2 SVGEGT. This CDR3 contains 15 residues. The sample consisted of PBMCs from the stem cell graft donor, taken from the stem cell graft. The chain links TRBV6-2 or TRBV6-3 to TRBJ2-5, with D unclear. This sequence originates from a human donor who donated a stem cell graft to a child with acute myeloid leukemia. CDR3 residues: CASSYRRIQQETQYF. In DNA form, the CDR3 reads TGTGCCAGCAGTTACCGACGGATTCAGCAAGAGACCCAGTACTTC.